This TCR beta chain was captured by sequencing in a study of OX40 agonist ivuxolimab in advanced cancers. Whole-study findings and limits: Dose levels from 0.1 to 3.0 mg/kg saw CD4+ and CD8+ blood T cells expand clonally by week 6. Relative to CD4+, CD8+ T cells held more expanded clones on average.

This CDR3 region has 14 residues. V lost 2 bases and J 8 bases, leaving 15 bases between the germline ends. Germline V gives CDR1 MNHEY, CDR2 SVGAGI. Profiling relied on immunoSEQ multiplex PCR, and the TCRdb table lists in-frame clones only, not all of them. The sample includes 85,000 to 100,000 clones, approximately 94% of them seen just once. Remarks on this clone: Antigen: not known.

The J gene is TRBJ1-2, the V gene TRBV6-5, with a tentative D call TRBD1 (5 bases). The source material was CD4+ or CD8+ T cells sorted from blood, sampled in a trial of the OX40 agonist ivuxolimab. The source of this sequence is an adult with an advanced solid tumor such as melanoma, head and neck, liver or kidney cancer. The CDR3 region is CASSYLREARGYTF. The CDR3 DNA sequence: TGTGCCAGCAGTTACCTCAGGGAGGCTCGAGGCTACACCTTC.